The 13 T cell receptor beta chains presented below share a single source sample, sequenced in a study of CXCR3-negative and CXCR3-positive naive CD8 T cells. UMI labels and 5' RACE were used to prepare the TRB cDNA libraries. TCRdb reprocessed the 5' RACE reads, keeping one entry per CDR3 protein, no DNA. The sample data list some 28,000 distinct CDR3 sequences. The sample consisted of memory CD8+ T cells from blood. The origin of the receptors is a human donor in good health. Some clones in this sample may be carry-over from other donors' samples.

V usage is TRBV6-6 and J usage is TRBJ2-7; TCRdb's D gene call, TRBD1, goes unchecked for lack of DNA. Germline loops: CDR1 MNHNY, CDR2 SVGAGI (reference sequence). The CDR3 consists of 14 residues. The CDR3 sequence is CASSYYREGYEQYF.

The rearrangement uses TRBV7-9 and TRBJ1-3. Germline V CDR1 and CDR2: SEHNR, FQNEAQ (reference sequence). The CDR3 totals 12 residues. The CDR3 is CASSLPGNTIYF.

This chain uses TRBV6-2 or TRBV6-3 with TRBJ1-2. Germline V gene data show CDR1 as MNHEY and CDR2 as SVGEGT. CDR3 length: 15 amino acids. CDR3 loop: CASSQYLTEAYGYTF.

The chain is built from TRBV4-3 and TRBJ2-2; absent DNA, TCRdb's TRBD1 call cannot be checked. CDR3 length: 15 amino acids. CDR1 and CDR2 from the germline V gene are LGHNA and YSLEER. This chain's CDR3 is CASSQEEGASGELFF.

The chain is built from TRBV6-4 and TRBJ2-4; TCRdb's D call, TRBD1, is unchecked because there is no DNA. Per germline, CDR1 MRHNA and CDR2 SNTAGT. The CDR3 has 14 residues. Here the CDR3 reads CASSDSEGANIQYF.

V and J are TRBV7-9 and TRBJ1-2. The CDR3 totals 12 residues. Germline CDR1 SEHNR, CDR2 FQNEAQ (reference sequence). CDR3 sequence: CASSLLGDGYTF. The full variable domain, with the rest looked up from reference TRBV7-9 and TRBJ1-2, is DTGVSQNPRHKITKRGQNVTFRCDPISEHNRLYWYRQTLGQGPEFLTYFQNEAQLEKSRLLSDRFSAERPKGSFSTLEIQRTEQGDSAMYLCASSLLGDGYTFGSGTRLTVV.

J is TRBJ1-6 and V is TRBV4-2. Germline CDR1 is LGHNA and CDR2 is YNFKEQ. The CDR3 has 12 amino acids. The CDR3 spells CASSQGDSPLHF.

The chain couples TRBV20-1 to TRBJ2-1; with no DNA, the TCRdb D assignment of TRBD2 cannot be verified. Per the germline V gene, CDR1 is DFQATT and CDR2 is SNEGSKA (reference sequence). The CDR3 covers 16 residues. The CDR3 loop is CSARDPGLSSYNEQFF.

V is TRBV29-1 and J is TRBJ2-7; without DNA, the TCRdb call of TRBD1 cannot be checked. CDR3 length: 17 residues. Germline lookup yields CDR1 SQVTM and CDR2 ANQGSEA. This chain's CDR3 is CSAARQGSGAGVYEQYF.

This chain links TRBV19 with TRBJ1-6. From germline, CDR1 is LNHDA and CDR2 SQIVND (reference sequence). The CDR3 totals 17 residues. CDR3 sequence: CASSIAGGGGEDVTLHF.

The V gene is TRBV21-1, the J gene TRBJ2-2; TCRdb proposes TRBD1, but this gene call is untestable without DNA. TRBV21-1 is listed as a pseudogene. The CDR3 runs 17 residues. CDR3 residues: CASSKRSGQGNTGELFF.

The chain joins TRBV15 to TRBJ2-1; TCRdb reports TRBD1, a call that lacks DNA to check it against. Germline V lookup: CDR1 LNHNV, CDR2 YYDKDF (reference sequence). The CDR3 is 13 residues long. The CDR3: CATRDRGFDEQFF.

The V call is TRBV7-8, the J call TRBJ2-5; the TCRdb D gene call, TRBD2, has no DNA to confirm it. Germline-derived CDR1 and CDR2 are SGHVS and FQNEAQ. CDR3 length: 14 residues. CDR3 in amino acids: CASSLLAGEETQYF. Combining the CDR3 with reference TRBV7-8 and TRBJ2-5 gives the whole variable domain GAGVSQSPRYKVAKRGQDVALRCDPISGHVSLFWYQQALGQGPEFLTYFQNEAQLDKSGLPSDRFFAERPEGSVSTLKIQRTQQEDSAVYLCASSLLAGEETQYFGPGTRLLVL.